This T cell receptor (beta chain) was found in a study of CD8 T cells in Susac syndrome. This CDR3 contains 16 residues. Germline V gives CDR1 DFQATT, CDR2 SNEGSKA (reference sequence). The junction had 6 bases not matched to a gene; V was cut back by 3 bases and J by 4 bases. Reverse transcription of about 0.45 to 1 ug RNA was carried out with random hexamers. MiXCR, applied by TCRdb to the immunoSEQ multiplex PCR reads, yields one record per CDR3 protein. In the table there are 120,000 or so distinct CDR3 sequences, 90% to 95% of which are singletons. The V and J genes are TRBV20-1 and TRBJ2-3; 14 bases agree with TRBD2. This TCR came from a human donor in good health. The sequencing input was CD4+ T cells from PBMCs. Here the CDR3 reads CSARGTSGSSADTQYF. The CDR3 nucleotides are TGCAGTGCTAGGGGGACTAGCGGGAGTTCCGCAGATACGCAGTATTTT.